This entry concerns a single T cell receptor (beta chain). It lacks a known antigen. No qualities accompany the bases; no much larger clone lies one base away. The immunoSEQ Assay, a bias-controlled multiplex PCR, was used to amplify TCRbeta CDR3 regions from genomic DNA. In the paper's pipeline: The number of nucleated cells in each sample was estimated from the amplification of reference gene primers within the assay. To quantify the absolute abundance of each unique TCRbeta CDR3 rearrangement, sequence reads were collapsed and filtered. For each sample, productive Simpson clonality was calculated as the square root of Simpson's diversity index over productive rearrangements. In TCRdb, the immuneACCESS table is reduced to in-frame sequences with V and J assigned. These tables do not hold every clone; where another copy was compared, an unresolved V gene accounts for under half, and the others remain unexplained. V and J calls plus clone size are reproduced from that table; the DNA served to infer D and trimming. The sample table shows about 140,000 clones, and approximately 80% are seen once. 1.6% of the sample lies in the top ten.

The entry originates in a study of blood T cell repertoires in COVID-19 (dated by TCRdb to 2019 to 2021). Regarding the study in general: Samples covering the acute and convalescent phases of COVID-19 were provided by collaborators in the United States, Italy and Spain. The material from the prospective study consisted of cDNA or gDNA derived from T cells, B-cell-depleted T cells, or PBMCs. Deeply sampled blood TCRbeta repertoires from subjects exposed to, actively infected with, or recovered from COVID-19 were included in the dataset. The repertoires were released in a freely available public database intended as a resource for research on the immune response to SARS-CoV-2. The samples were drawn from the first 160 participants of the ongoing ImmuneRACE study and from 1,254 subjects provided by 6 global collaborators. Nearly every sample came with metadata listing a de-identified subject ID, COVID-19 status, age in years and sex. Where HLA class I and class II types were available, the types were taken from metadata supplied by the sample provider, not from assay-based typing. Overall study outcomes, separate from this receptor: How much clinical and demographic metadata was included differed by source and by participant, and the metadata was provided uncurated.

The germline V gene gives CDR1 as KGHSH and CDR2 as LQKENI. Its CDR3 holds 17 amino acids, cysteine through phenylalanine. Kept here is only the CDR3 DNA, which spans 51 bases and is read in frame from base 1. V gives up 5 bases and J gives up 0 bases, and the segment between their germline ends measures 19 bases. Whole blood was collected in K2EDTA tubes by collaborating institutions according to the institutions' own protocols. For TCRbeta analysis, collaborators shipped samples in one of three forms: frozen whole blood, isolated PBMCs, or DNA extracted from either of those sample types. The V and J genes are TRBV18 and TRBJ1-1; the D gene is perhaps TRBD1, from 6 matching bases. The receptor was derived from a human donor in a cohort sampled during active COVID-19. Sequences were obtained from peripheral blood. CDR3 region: CASSSRTVDRLNTEAFF. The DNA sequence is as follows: TGTGCCAGCTCATCAAGGACAGTAGATAGATTGAACACTGAAGCTTTCTTT.